The 9 T cell receptor beta chains given below trace back to one sample, sequenced in a study of CD8+CD57+ T cells in acquired aplastic anemia. Genomic DNA, the template, was used for profiling of the TCR beta VDJ and CDR3. TCRdb reanalysed the reads using MiXCR and keeps one entry per CDR3 protein. This table has 200,000 or so distinct CDR3 sequences, around 47% appearing once. Patients chosen for sequencing had CD8+CD57+ cells that had expanded, as shown by flow cytometry. What was sequenced was sorted CD4+, CD8+, or CD8+CD57+ T cells (not recorded which) from PBMCs. The origin of the receptors is a human donor with aplastic anemia.

This clonotype has a count of ten or more. One junction end disagrees with the germline gene, perhaps due to a read error. The rearrangement links TRBV6-2 or TRBV6-3 to TRBJ2-1; TRBD2 matches at 12 bases. Germline V CDR1 and CDR2: MNHEY, SVGEGT. CDR3 length: 13 residues. The CDR3 coding sequence is TGTGCCAGCATTCCTAGACTAGCGGGAGAGATGGCCTTC. This sequence encodes CASIPRLAGEMAF.

V and J are TRBV5-1 and TRBJ2-5; tentatively, D is TRBD1 (6 bases). The germline CDR1 and CDR2 sequences are SGHRS and YFSETQ. The CDR3 is 15 residues long. Trimming took off 3 bases at V and 0 bases at J, with 12 bases between the two ends. CDR3: CASSSGASYQETQYF. In DNA form, the CDR3 reads TGCGCCAGCAGCTCAGGGGCTTCTTACCAAGAGACCCAGTACTTC.

The CDR3 nucleotides read TGTGCCAGCAGTGATCGGCCAGGGGGAGGCTATGGCTACACCTTC. As protein: CASSDRPGGGYGYTF. V and J are TRBV6-1 and TRBJ1-2; 7 bases align to TRBD1. V trimming: 3 bases; J trimming: 4 bases; junction bases outside the gene matches: 8. The length of the CDR3 is 15 residues. Germline V lookup: CDR1 MNHNS, CDR2 SASEGT.

This clonotype has a count of ten or more. This chain connects TRBV11-2 to TRBJ2-7; no firm D call. The CDR3 spans 14 residues. Germline V CDR1 and CDR2: SGHAT, FQNNGV. Trimming took off 4 bases at V and 1 base at J, with 11 bases between the two ends. The CDR3 DNA sequence: TGTGCCAGCAGCTCTCGGACGGCTTCCTACGAGCAGTACTTC. Amino acids: CASSSRTASYEQYF.

This chain joins TRBV11-2 and TRBJ1-1; D is perhaps TRBD1 (5 bases). This CDR3 is built from 14 residues. CDR1 and CDR2 (germline): SGHAT, FQNNGV. V was clipped by 6 bases and J by 1 base, with 12 bases between them. CDR3 residues: CASRMAGRNTEAFF. In nucleotides, the CDR3 is TGTGCCAGCAGAATGGCGGGACGGAACACTGAAGCTTTCTTT.

The rearrangement links TRBV29-1 to TRBJ2-5; D is unresolved. The CDR3 extends over 10 amino acids. CDR1 SQVTM and CDR2 ANQGSEA come from the germline V gene. Trimming took off 7 bases at V and 5 bases at J, with 8 bases between the two ends. The CDR3, as DNA: TGCAGCGCAACAGTCGAGACCCAGTACTTC. Translating it yields CSATVETQYF.

The chain couples TRBV7-8 to TRBJ2-5; D gene unclear. Germline V lookup: CDR1 SGHVS, CDR2 FQNEAQ. The CDR3 contains 15 residues. Trimming cost V 4 bases and J 4 bases, with 16 bases left between them. The CDR3 DNA is TGTGCCAGCAGCTCGTCCAGCCACAGAACAGAGACCCAGTACTTC. Protein: CASSSSSHRTETQYF.

This rearrangement joins TRBV19 to TRBJ1-1; the D is unclear. This CDR3 has 13 residues. The germline V gene encodes CDR1 LNHDA and CDR2 SQIVND (reference sequence). V gave up 3 bases and J gave up 8 bases, with 13 bases separating them. This chain's CDR3 is CASSIVMDGEAFF. CDR3 DNA: TGTGCCAGTAGTATCGTGATGGACGGAGAAGCTTTCTTT.

This chain links TRBV20-1 with TRBJ2-3, with 13 bases that match TRBD2. The CDR3 covers 17 residues. V trimming: 4 bases; J trimming: 3 bases; junction bases outside the gene matches: 10. The germline CDR1 and CDR2 sequences are DFQATT and SNEGSKA (reference sequence). The CDR3 DNA is TGCAGTGCTAAAGGACTAGCGGGGGATGGGGGTACAGATACGCAGTATTTT. Protein sequence: CSAKGLAGDGGTDTQYF.